This TCR beta chain was captured by sequencing in a study of monozygotic twins with inflammatory bowel disease. CDR1 is MDHEN and CDR2 is SYDVKM in the germline V gene. This CDR3 region has 15 residues. TCRdb reanalyzed the 5' RACE reads, giving one entry per CDR3 protein sequence and no DNA. There are about 440,000 distinct CDR3 sequences in the sample, with 2% to 2.5% held by the top ten. V is TRBV28 and J is TRBJ2-3; TCRdb names TRBD1, which stays unverified in the absence of DNA. Source material: blood. The receptor was isolated from a human donor with ulcerative colitis or Crohn's disease, or a healthy co-twin of an affected twin (not recorded which). The CDR3 spells CASSRDRDHTDTQYF.